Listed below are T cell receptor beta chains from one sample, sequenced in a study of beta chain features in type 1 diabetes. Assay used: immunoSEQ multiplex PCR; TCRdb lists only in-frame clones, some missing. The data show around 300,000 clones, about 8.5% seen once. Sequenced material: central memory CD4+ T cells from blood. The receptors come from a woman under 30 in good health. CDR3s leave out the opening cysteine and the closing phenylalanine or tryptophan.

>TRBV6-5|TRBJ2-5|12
ASSYSGGAETQY
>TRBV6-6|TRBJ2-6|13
ASSTGGAGANVLT
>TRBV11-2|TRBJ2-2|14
ASSLAGAANTGELF
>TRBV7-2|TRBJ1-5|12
ASSPRESYQPQH
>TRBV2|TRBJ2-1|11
ASSDARGKSLF
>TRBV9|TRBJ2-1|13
ASSVEAGVGNEQF
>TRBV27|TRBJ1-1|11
ASSLTVNTEAF
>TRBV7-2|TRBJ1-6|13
ASSPAGQGDSPLH
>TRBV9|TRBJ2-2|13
ASSVGNVNTGELF
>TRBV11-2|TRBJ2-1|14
ASSYTTSGSSDEQF
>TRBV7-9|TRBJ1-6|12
ASRRTGNLSPLH
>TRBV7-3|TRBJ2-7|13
ASSFSGTGGSEQY
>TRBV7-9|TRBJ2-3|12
ASSWTSATDTQY
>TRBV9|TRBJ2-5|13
ASSVASGGGETQY
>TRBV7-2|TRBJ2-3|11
ASAGGPTDTQY
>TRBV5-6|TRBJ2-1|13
ASSFVAGGGNEQF
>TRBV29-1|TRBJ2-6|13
SARPTGSGANVLT
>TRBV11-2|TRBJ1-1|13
ASSETWWTDTEAF
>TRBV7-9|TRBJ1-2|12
ASSPGTARAGYT
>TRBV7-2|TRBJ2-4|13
ASSLSGSAKNIQY
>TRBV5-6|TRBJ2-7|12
ASSELAVTYEQY
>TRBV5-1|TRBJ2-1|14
ASSLILGGSYNEQF
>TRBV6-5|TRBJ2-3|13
ASRRDMGYSDTQY
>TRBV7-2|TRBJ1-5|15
ASSLGHSGGGNQPQH
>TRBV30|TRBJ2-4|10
GADSVQNIQY
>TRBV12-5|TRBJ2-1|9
ASGLKSEQF
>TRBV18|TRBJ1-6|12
ASSPKGQNSPLH
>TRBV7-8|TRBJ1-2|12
ASSPLVGGYGYT
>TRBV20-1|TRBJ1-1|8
SADHTEAF
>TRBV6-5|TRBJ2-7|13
ASSKPRTGSYEQY
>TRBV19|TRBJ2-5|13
ASRAYETGHETQY
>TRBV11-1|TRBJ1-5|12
ASSRGGEGQPQH
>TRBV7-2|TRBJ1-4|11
ASSFTYREKLF
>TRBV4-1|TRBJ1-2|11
ASSQDGYYGYT
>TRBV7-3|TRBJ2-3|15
ASSFGLAGGPTDTQY
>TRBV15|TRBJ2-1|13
ATSRVREAYNEQF
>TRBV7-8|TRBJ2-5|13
ASSPTGGGRETQY